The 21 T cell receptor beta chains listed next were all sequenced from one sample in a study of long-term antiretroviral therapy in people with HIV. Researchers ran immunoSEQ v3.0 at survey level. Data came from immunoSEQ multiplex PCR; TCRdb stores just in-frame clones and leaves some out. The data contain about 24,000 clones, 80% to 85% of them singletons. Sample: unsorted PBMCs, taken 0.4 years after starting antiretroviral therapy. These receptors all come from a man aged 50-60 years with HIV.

CDR3 region: CASNHYGTGVRTEAFF. The CDR3 nucleotides are TGTGCCAGCAACCACTACGGGACAGGGGTCCGCACTGAAGCTTTCTTT. This chain uses TRBV6-6 with TRBJ1-1, with 10 bases lining up with TRBD1. Germline CDR1 and CDR2: MNHNY and SVGAGI (reference sequence). The CDR3 is made up of 16 amino acids. V lost 7 bases, J lost 4 bases, and 12 bases stayed unmatched.

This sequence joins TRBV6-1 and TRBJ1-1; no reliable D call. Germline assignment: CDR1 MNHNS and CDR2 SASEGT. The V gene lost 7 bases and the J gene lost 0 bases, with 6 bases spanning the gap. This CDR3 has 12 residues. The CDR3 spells CASNVMNTEAFF. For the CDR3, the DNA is TGTGCCAGCAATGTAATGAACACTGAAGCTTTCTTT.

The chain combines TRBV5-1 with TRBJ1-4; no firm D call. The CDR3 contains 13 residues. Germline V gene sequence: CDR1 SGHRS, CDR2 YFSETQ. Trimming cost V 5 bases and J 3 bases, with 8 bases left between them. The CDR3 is CASSASSNEKLFF. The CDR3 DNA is TGCGCCAGCAGTGCCAGTTCTAATGAAAAACTGTTTTTT.

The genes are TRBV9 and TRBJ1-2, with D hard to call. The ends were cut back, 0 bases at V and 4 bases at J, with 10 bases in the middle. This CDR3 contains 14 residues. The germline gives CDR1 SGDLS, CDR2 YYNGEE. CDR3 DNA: TGTGCCAGCAGCGTAGCTACCAGTAGCTATGGCTACACCTTC. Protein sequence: CASSVATSSYGYTF.

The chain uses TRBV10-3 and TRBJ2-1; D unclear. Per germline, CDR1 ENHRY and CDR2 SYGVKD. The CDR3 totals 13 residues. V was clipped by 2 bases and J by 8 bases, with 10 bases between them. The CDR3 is CAISEPPVDEQFF. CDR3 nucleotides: TGTGCCATCAGTGAGCCCCCCGTGGATGAGCAGTTCTTC.

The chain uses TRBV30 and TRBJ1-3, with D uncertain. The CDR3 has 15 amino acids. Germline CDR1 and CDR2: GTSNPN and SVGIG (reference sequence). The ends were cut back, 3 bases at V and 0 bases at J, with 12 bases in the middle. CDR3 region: CAWRLRLTSGNTIYF. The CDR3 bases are TGTGCCTGGAGGCTCAGGTTAACCTCTGGAAACACCATATATTTT.

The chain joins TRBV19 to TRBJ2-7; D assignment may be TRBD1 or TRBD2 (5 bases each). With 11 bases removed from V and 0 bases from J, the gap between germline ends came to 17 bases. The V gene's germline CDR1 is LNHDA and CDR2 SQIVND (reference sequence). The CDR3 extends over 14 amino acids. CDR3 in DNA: TGTGCCTCCGGGGCCACGGGTCTCTCCTACGAGCAGTACTTC. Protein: CASGATGLSYEQYF.

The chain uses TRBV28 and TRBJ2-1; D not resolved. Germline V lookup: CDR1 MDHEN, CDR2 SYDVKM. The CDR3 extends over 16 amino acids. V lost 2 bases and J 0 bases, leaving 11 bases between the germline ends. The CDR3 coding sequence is TGTGCCAGCAGTTTAGGACCTTACCCCTCCTACAATGAGCAGTTCTTC. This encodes CASSLGPYPSYNEQFF.

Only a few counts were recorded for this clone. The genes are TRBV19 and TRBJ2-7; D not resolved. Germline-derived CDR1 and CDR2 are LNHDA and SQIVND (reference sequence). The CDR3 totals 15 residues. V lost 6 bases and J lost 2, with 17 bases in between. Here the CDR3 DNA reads TGTGCCAGTAGGGCCTCGGCAGGCGCTGCCTACGAGCAGTACTTC. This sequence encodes CASRASAGAAYEQYF.

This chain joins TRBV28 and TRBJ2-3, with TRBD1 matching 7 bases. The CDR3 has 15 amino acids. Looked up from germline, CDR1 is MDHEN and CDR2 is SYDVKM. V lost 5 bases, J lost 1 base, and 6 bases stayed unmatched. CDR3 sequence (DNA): TGTGCCAGCAGTGATGACAGGGACCGCACAGATACGCAGTATTTT. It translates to CASSDDRDRTDTQYF.

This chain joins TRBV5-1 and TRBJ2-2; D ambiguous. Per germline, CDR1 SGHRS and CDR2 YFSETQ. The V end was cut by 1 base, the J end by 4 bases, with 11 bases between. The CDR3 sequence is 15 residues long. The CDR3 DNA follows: TGCGCCAGCAGCTTGATCCCAGGAAGCACCGGGGAGCTGTTTTTT. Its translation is CASSLIPGSTGELFF.

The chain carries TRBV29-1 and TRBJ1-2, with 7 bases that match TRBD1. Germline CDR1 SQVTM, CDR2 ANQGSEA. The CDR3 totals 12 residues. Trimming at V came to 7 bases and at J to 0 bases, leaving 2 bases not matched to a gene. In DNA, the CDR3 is TGCAGCGGACAGGGAGCTAACTATGGCTACACCTTC. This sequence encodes CSGQGANYGYTF. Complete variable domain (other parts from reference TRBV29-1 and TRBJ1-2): SAVISQKPSRDICQRGTSLTIQCQVDSQVTMMFWYRQQPGQSLTLIATANQGSEATYESGFVIDKFPISRPNLTFSTLTVSNMSPEDSSIYLCSGQGANYGYTFGSGTRLTVV.

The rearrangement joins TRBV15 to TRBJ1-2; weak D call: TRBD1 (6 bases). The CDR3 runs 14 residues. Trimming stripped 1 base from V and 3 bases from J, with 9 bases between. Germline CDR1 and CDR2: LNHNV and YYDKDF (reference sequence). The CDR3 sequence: CATSRGRGDYGYTF. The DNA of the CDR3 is TGTGCCACCAGCAGAGGAAGGGGGGACTATGGCTACACCTTC.

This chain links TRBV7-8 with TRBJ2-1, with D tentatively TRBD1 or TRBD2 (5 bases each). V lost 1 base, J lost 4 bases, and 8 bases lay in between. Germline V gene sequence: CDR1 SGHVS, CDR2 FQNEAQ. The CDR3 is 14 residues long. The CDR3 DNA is TGTGCCAGCAGCTTAGGGGACCGGTACAATGAGCAGTTCTTC. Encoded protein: CASSLGDRYNEQFF.

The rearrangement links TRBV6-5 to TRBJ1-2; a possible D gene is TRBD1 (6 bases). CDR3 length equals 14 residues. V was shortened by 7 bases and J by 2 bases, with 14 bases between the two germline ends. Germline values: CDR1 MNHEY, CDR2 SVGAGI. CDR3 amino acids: CASTLGTGNYGYTF. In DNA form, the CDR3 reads TGTGCCAGCACCCTAGGCACAGGGAACTATGGCTACACCTTC.

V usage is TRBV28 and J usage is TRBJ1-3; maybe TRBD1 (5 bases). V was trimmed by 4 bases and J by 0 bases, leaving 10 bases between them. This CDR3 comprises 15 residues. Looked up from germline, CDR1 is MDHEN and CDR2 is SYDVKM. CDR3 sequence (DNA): TGTGCCAGCAGTTGGGACCGGACCTCTGGAAACACCATATATTTT. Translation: CASSWDRTSGNTIYF. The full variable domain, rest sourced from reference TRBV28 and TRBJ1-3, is DVKVTQSSRYLVKRTGEKVFLECVQDMDHENMFWYRQDPGLGLRLIYFSYDVKMKEKGDIPEGYSVSREKKERFSLILESASTNQTSMYLCASSWDRTSGNTIYFGEGSWLTVV.

CDR3 region: CASSIRGGAEETQYF. The CDR3 bases are TGTGCCAGCAGCATTCGAGGGGGGGCGGAAGAGACCCAGTACTTC. The chain links TRBV5-4 to TRBJ2-5; a possible D gene is TRBD2 (7 bases). Germline loops: CDR1 SGHNT, CDR2 YYREEE (reference sequence). V lost 4 bases and J 3 bases, leaving 16 bases between the germline ends. The CDR3 has 15 residues.

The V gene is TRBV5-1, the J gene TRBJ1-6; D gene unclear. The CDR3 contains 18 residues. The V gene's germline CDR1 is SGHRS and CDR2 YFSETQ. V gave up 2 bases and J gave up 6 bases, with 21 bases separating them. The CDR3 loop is CASSFYPSGSQVNSPLHF. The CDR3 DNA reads TGCGCCAGCAGCTTTTACCCATCCGGGTCTCAAGTTAATTCACCCCTCCACTTT.

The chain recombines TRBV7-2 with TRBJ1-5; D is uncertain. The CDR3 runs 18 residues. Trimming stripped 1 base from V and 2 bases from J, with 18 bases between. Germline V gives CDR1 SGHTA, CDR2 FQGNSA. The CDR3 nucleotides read TGTGCCAGCAGCTTAGAACCTTTTACCCCCTCGCGCAATCAGCCCCAGCATTTT. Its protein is CASSLEPFTPSRNQPQHF. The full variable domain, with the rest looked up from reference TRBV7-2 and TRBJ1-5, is GAGVSQSPSNKVTEKGKDVELRCDPISGHTALYWYRQSLGQGLEFLIYFQGNSAPDKSGLPSDRFSAERTGGSVSTLTIQRTQQEDSAVYLCASSLEPFTPSRNQPQHFGDGTRLSIL.

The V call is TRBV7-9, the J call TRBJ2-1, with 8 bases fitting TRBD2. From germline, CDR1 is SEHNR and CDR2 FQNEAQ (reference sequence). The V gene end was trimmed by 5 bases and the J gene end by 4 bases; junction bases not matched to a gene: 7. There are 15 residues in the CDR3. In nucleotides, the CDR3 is TGTGCCAGCAGCACCCTAGCGGGTCTTTACAATGAGCAGTTCTTC. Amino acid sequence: CASSTLAGLYNEQFF.

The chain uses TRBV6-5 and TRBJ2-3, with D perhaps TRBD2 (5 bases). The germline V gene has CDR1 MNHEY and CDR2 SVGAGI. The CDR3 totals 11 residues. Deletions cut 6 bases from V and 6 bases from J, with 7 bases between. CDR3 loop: CASSTGDTQYF. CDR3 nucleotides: TGTGCCAGCAGCACGGGGGATACGCAGTATTTT.